The TCR beta chain under discussion was sequenced for a study of blood T cell repertoires in COVID-19. There are 14 residues in the CDR3. Trimming took 6 bases from V and 5 from J; bases not matched to a gene: 10. Germline CDR1 MNHEY, CDR2 SVGAGI. Original processing methods: The authors estimated nucleated cell counts from reference gene primer amplification. Sequencing used immunoSEQ multiplex PCR; TCRdb keeps in-frame clones, though not all of them. The D gene and trimming were derived from the DNA, and the V and J assignments and clone size from that table. In the table there are over 200,000 clones, 88% of which are singletons.

This chain connects TRBV6-5 to TRBJ2-7; TRBD2 matches at 7 bases. The TCR was taken from a woman aged 60-75 years with acute or convalescent COVID-19. Material: peripheral blood. The CDR3: CASSFLAGVDEQYF. The CDR3 DNA follows: TGTGCCAGCAGCTTCCTCGCGGGAGTAGACGAGCAGTACTTC.